These 22 T cell receptor beta chains were sequenced from one sample in a study of beta chain features in type 1 diabetes. All of the isolated RNA was reverse transcribed, so expressed TCRB transcripts were sequenced. The data were produced by immunoSEQ multiplex PCR, yet TCRdb's version contains in-frame clones alone and is incomplete. The sample lists approximately 360,000 clones, roughly an eighth occurring once. Study-wide results and limits: When Type 1 diabetes patients were examined, their TCRB CDR3s proved moderately but significantly shorter in all four CD4+ subsets.

Their recognized antigens are unknown. Sample: naive CD4+ T cells from blood. The receptor source for this set is a woman aged 18-29 years with type 1 diabetes.

The chain carries TRBV29-1 and TRBJ2-7; perhaps TRBD1 as D (5 bases). The CDR3 has 16 amino acids. Trimming pared 7 bases from V and 0 bases from J, leaving 22 bases between. Germline loops: CDR1 SQVTM, CDR2 ANQGSEA. Here the CDR3 DNA reads TGCAGCGCCGCCAGGGCCAGGACGGCTAGCTCCTACGAGCAGTACTTC. Translation: CSAARARTASSYEQYF.

This clone was counted a few times. This chain uses TRBV5-1 with TRBJ2-7; D not certain. Germline V CDR1 and CDR2: SGHRS, YFSETQ. The CDR3 has 14 amino acids. Deletions cut 4 bases from V and 3 bases from J, with 14 bases between. CDR3 in amino acids: CASSPQVEIYEQYF. The CDR3 DNA sequence: TGCGCCAGCAGCCCGCAGGTTGAGATCTACGAGCAGTACTTC.

This clone has more than one count but fewer than ten. This CDR3 is also generated by other DNA sequences in the sample. The chain employs TRBV19 and TRBJ1-5; D remains unclear. In germline, CDR1 is LNHDA, CDR2 SQIVND (reference sequence). The CDR3 contains 15 residues. V lost 2 bases and J lost 2, with 10 bases in between. The CDR3 spells CASSITGSGNQPQHF. The DNA of the CDR3 is TGTGCCAGTAGTATAACCGGGTCGGGCAATCAGCCCCAGCATTTT.

In this sample, this clone turned up a few times. An end of the junction does not agree with germline; a read error may underlie this. The chain is built from TRBV7-2 and TRBJ2-5, with 10 nucleotides matching TRBD1. Germline V gives CDR1 SGHTA, CDR2 FQGNSA. The CDR3 spans 15 residues. In DNA, the CDR3 is TGTGCCAGCAACTTAGGACAGGGGGGTGAAGAGACCCAGTACTTC. Translated: CASNLGQGGEETQYF.

The J gene is TRBJ1-2, the V gene TRBV7-9, with 9 bases matching TRBD1. Germline V gene sequence: CDR1 SEHNR, CDR2 FQNEAQ (reference sequence). V trimming: 6 bases; J trimming: 4 bases; junction bases outside the gene matches: 12. The CDR3 sequence is 16 residues long. The CDR3 spells CASSQAGQGKSYGYTF. CDR3 bases: TGTGCCAGCAGTCAAGCGGGACAGGGAAAGAGCTATGGCTACACCTTC.

The V and J genes are TRBV7-2 and TRBJ2-3; weak D call: TRBD2 (7 bases). Looked up from germline, CDR1 is SGHTA and CDR2 is FQGNSA. Trimming stripped 6 bases from V and 6 bases from J, with 25 bases between. This CDR3 region has 17 residues. The CDR3 region is CASRPGPGGPGSDTQYF. Written as DNA, the CDR3 is TGTGCCAGCAGGCCCGGCCCCGGGGGGCCAGGGTCGGATACGCAGTATTTT.

This clone was detected only a few times. This rearrangement joins TRBV10-3 to TRBJ2-1, with D perhaps TRBD1 (5 bases). CDR1 is ENHRY and CDR2 is SYGVKD in the germline V gene. The CDR3 is 15 residues long. Deletions cut 3 bases from V and 4 bases from J, with 13 bases between. Here the CDR3 reads CAISEGQGKYNEQFF. The CDR3 DNA sequence: TGTGCCATCAGTGAAGGGCAGGGCAAGTACAATGAGCAGTTCTTC.

This clone was observed a few times. V gene TRBV9 combines with J gene TRBJ2-7; no firm D call. CDR3 length: 13 residues. Trimming removed 4 bases at V and 1 base at J, with 9 bases between. CDR1 SGDLS and CDR2 YYNGEE come from the germline V gene. The DNA of the CDR3 is TGTGCCAGCAGCTCAGCTAGGTCCTACGAGCAGTACTTC. As protein: CASSSARSYEQYF.

This clone appeared a few times. This chain joins TRBV6-6 and TRBJ2-1; D possibly corresponds to TRBD2 (6 bases). The CDR3 is 13 residues long. CDR1 MNHNY and CDR2 SVGAGI come from the germline V gene (reference sequence). V lost 10 bases, J lost 6 bases, and 16 bases lay in between. CDR3: CATGTALGNEQFF. In DNA form, the CDR3 reads TGTGCCACCGGGACTGCTCTTGGCAATGAGCAGTTCTTC.

This clone turned up a few times. The rearrangement uses TRBV4-2 and TRBJ2-5; D possibly corresponds to TRBD1 (6 bases). CDR3 length: 16 residues. CDR1 LGHNA and CDR2 YNFKEQ come from the germline V gene. The germline V and J ends were trimmed by 4 bases and 4 bases, with 19 bases remaining between them. CDR3 residues: CASSPTGGAGGETQYF. The CDR3 DNA reads as TGTGCCAGCAGCCCCACTGGGGGCGCAGGTGGAGAGACCCAGTACTTC.

This sequence joins TRBV5-6 and TRBJ1-2, with 9 positions matching TRBD1. CDR1 SGHDT and CDR2 YYEEEE come from the germline V gene. The CDR3 totals 16 residues. V was clipped by 4 bases and J by 3 bases; unmatched bases: 10. The CDR3 here is CASSLKWTGADYGYTF. DNA of the CDR3: TGTGCCAGCAGCCTAAAGTGGACAGGGGCGGACTATGGCTACACCTTC.

CDR3 DNA: TGTGCCAGCCGGGCAGGGGCCATCTGGACAGATACGCAGTATTTT. It yields the protein CASRAGAIWTDTQYF. This chain links TRBV7-8 with TRBJ2-3; TRBD1 might be the D (6 bases). V lost 8 bases to trimming and J lost 3 bases, with 18 bases between them. The CDR3 contains 15 residues. Looked up from germline, CDR1 is SGHVS and CDR2 is FQNEAQ.

This clone was counted a few times. The chain couples TRBV5-1 to TRBJ2-1; no clear D. This CDR3 has 12 amino acids. Germline V CDR1 and CDR2: SGHRS, YFSETQ. Trimming shortened V by 5 bases and J by 5 bases, and 8 bases separated the two germline ends. CDR3 residues: CASRHSDNEQFF. The CDR3 DNA reads TGCGCCAGCAGGCACAGTGACAATGAGCAGTTCTTC. Supplemented by reference TRBV5-1 and TRBJ2-1, the full variable domain reads KAGVTQTPRYLIKTRGQQVTLSCSPISGHRSVSWYQQTPGQGLQFLFEYFSETQRNKGNFPGRFSGRQFSNSRSEMNVSTLELGDSALYLCASRHSDNEQFFGPGTRLTVL.

The rearrangement uses TRBV28 and TRBJ2-1; 8 bases map to TRBD2. This CDR3 contains 15 residues. Germline V gene lookup returns CDR1 MDHEN and CDR2 SYDVKM. After removal of 2 bases from V and 5 bases from J, the junction contained 5 bases not matched to a gene. The chain's CDR3 is CASSLSGSGNNEQFF. The CDR3 nucleotides read TGTGCCAGCAGTTTAAGCGGGAGTGGAAACAATGAGCAGTTCTTC. Together with reference TRBV28 and TRBJ2-1, the CDR3 gives the full variable domain: DVKVTQSSRYLVKRTGEKVFLECVQDMDHENMFWYRQDPGLGLRLIYFSYDVKMKEKGDIPEGYSVSREKKERFSLILESASTNQTSMYLCASSLSGSGNNEQFFGPGTRLTVL.

This clone came up a few times. The J gene is TRBJ2-2, the V gene TRBV4-2; D is unresolved. The CDR3 is made up of 16 amino acids. CDR1 is LGHNA and CDR2 is YNFKEQ in the germline V gene. Trimming cost V 0 bases and J 2 bases, with 10 bases left between them. The CDR3 reads CASSQDWASNTGELFF. Written as DNA, the CDR3 is TGTGCCAGCAGCCAAGATTGGGCCAGCAACACCGGGGAGCTGTTTTTT.

There are a few counts of this clone. This chain uses TRBV4-3 with TRBJ2-3; D unresolved. The CDR3 loop spans 13 amino acids. The V end was cut by 2 bases, the J end by 5 bases, with 8 bases between. CDR1 and CDR2 (germline): LGHNA, YSLEER. The CDR3 region has the DNA TGCGCCAGCAGCCAACCGGGTGGAGATACGCAGTATTTT. Translated, it gives CASSQPGGDTQYF.

This clone was picked up a small number of times. The chain joins TRBV2 to TRBJ1-5, with TRBD1 matching over 9 bases. Germline V gene data show CDR1 as SNHLY and CDR2 as FYNNEI. The V segment lost 6 bases and the J segment 7 bases; nucleotides outside the gene matches: 7. The CDR3 sequence is 14 residues long. In DNA form, the CDR3 reads TGTGCCAGCAGCACACAGGGGGCATTGCAGCCCCAGCATTTT. Translated, it gives CASSTQGALQPQHF.

This chain uses TRBV9 with TRBJ2-2; D is uncertain. V shed 3 bases and J shed 5 bases, with 11 bases lying between them. The CDR3 runs to 14 residues. CDR1 is SGDLS and CDR2 is YYNGEE in the germline V gene. The CDR3 protein is CASSALGSTGELFF. In DNA form, the CDR3 reads TGTGCCAGCAGCGCGCTAGGCTCGACCGGGGAGCTGTTTTTT. The full variable domain, its missing parts supplied by reference TRBV9 and TRBJ2-2, is DSGVTQTPKHLITATGQRVTLRCSPRSGDLSVYWYQQSLDQGLQFLIQYYNGEERAKGNILERFSAQQFPDLHSELNLSSLELGDSALYFCASSALGSTGELFFGEGSRLTVL.

This chain uses TRBV18 with TRBJ1-5; 8 bases match TRBD1. The CDR3 is made up of 14 amino acids. V was clipped by 8 bases and J by 5 bases; unmatched bases: 8. Per germline, CDR1 KGHSH and CDR2 LQKENI. The CDR3: CASAGTGRDQPQHF. Here the CDR3 DNA reads TGTGCCAGCGCGGGGACAGGTCGGGATCAGCCCCAGCATTTT.

Only a few counts were recorded for this clone. The rearrangement links TRBV7-2 to TRBJ1-2; D is perhaps TRBD1 (5 bases). This CDR3 has 13 residues. Germline V CDR1 and CDR2: SGHTA, FQGNSA. V lost 5 bases and J lost 0, with 7 bases in between. CDR3: CASSHRTNYGYTF. The CDR3 coding sequence is TGTGCCAGCAGCCACAGGACTAACTATGGCTACACCTTC. Filled out from reference TRBV7-2 and TRBJ1-2, the complete variable domain reads GAGVSQSPSNKVTEKGKDVELRCDPISGHTALYWYRQSLGQGLEFLIYFQGNSAPDKSGLPSDRFSAERTGGSVSTLTIQRTQQEDSAVYLCASSHRTNYGYTFGSGTRLTVV.

Here the CDR3 DNA reads TGTGCCAGCATCCAGACAGGGCAGGCTGAAGCTTTCTTT. It encodes CASIQTGQAEAFF. The chain uses TRBV6-6 and TRBJ1-1, with 7 nucleotides matching TRBD1. Germline assignment: CDR1 MNHNY and CDR2 SVGAGI (reference sequence). The CDR3 has 13 amino acids. The V and J ends lost 7 bases and 6 bases, in that order; junction bases with no gene match: 8.

This clone was detected a few times. The J gene is TRBJ1-6, the V gene TRBV6-5; no definite D call. V lost 6 bases and J 6 bases, leaving 6 bases between the germline ends. Germline loops: CDR1 MNHEY, CDR2 SVGAGI. The CDR3 is made up of 12 amino acids. The CDR3 DNA reads TGTGCCAGCAGACAGCCTAATTCACCCCTCCACTTT. Translated, it gives CASRQPNSPLHF.